The clone carrying this T cell receptor (beta chain) was seen a few times. Its specificity is not known. In the same sample, other DNA sequences code for this CDR3. The V end was cut by 2 bases, the J end by 5 bases, with 6 bases between. The CDR3 consists of 12 residues. Germline V gene lookup returns CDR1 KGHSH and CDR2 LQKENI. The data are from a study of beta chain features in type 1 diabetes. Overall study results and limits: The study found moderately but significantly shorter TCRB CDR3s in all four CD4+ subsets of Type 1 diabetes patients.

Investigators reverse transcribed all isolated RNA, so they sequenced expressed TCRB transcripts. Repertoires were generated with immunoSEQ multiplex PCR, while TCRdb's copy carries only in-frame clones and drops some. The sample has 900,000 or so clones; about a sixth are singletons. This chain connects TRBV18 to TRBJ2-5; D is unresolved. Sequencing input: naive CD4+ T cells from blood. The clonotype was recovered from a woman aged 18-29 years in good health. The CDR3 bases are TGTGCCAGCTCACCAGGGTCGGAGACCCAGTACTTC. It encodes CASSPGSETQYF.